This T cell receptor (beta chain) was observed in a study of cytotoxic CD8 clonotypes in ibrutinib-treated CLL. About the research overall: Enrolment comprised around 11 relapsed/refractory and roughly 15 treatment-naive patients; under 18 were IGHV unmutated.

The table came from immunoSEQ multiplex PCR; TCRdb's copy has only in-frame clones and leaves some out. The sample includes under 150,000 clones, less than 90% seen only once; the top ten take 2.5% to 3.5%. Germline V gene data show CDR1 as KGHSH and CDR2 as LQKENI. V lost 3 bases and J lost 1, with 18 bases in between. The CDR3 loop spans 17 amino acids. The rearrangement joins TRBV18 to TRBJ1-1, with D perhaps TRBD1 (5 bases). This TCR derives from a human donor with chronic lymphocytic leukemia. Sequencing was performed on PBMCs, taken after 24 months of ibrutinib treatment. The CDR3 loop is CASSPSMGGAANTEAFF. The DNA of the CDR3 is TGTGCCAGCTCACCCAGTATGGGTGGGGCCGCGAACACTGAAGCTTTCTTT.